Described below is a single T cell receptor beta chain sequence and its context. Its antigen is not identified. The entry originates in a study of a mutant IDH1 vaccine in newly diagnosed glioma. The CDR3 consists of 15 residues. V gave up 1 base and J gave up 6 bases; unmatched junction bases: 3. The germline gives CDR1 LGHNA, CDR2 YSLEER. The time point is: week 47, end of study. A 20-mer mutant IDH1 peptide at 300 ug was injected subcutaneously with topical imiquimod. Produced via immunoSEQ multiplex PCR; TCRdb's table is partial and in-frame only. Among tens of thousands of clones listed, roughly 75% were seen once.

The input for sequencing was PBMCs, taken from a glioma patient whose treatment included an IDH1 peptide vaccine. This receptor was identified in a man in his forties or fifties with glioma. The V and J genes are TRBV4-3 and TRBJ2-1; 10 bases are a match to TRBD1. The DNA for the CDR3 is TGCGCCAGCAGCCAAGGGACAGGGGGAGGCAATGAGCAGTTCTTC. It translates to CASSQGTGGGNEQFF.